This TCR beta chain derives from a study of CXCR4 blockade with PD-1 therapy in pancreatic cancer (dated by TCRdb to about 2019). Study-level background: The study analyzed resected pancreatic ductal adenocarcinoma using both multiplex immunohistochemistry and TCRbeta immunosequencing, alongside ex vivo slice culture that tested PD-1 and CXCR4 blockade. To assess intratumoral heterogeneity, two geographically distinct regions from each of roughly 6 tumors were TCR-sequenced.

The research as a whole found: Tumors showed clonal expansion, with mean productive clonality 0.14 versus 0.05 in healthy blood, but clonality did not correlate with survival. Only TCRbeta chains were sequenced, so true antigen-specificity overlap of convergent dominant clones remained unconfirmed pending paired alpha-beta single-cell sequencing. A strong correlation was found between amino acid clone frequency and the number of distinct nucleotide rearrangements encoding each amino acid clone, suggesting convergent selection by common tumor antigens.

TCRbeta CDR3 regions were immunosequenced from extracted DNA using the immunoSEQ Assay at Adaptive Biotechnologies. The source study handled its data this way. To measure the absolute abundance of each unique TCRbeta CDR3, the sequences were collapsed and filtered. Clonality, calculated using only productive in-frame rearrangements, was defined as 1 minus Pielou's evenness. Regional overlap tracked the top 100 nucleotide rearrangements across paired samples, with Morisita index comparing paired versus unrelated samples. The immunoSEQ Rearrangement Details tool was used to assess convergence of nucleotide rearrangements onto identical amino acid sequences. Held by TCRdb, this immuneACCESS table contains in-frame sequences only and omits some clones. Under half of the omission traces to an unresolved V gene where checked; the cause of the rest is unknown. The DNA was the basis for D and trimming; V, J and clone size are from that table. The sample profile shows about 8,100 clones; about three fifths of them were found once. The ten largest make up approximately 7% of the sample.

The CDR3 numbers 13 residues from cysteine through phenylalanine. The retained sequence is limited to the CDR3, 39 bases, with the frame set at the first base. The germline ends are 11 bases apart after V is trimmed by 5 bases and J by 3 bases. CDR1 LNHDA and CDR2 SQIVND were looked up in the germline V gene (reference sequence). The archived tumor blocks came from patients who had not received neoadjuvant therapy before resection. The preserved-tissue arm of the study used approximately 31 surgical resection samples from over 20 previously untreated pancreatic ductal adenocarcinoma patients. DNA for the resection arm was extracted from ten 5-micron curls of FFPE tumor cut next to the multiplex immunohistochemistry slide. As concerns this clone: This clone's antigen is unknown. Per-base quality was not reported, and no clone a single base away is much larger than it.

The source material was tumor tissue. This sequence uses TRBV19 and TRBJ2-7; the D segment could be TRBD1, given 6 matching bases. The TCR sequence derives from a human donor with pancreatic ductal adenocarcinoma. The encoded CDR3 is CASSPGQNYEQYF. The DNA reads TGTGCCAGTAGTCCTGGACAGAACTACGAGCAGTACTTC.